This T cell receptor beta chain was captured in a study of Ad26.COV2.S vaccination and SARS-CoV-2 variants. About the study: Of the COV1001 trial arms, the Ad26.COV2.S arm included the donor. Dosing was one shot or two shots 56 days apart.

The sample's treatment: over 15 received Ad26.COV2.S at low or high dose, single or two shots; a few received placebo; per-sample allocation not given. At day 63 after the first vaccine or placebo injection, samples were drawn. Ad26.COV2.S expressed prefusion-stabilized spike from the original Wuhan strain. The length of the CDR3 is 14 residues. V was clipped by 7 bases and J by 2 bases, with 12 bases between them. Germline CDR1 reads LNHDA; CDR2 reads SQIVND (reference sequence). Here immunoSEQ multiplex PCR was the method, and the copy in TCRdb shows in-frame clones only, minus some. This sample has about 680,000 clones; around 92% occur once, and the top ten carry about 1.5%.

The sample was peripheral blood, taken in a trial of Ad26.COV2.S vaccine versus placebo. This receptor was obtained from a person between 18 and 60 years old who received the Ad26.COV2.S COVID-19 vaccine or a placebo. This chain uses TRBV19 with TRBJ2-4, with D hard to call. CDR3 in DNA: TGTGCCAGTATTGATGGCAGCACCAAAAACATTCAGTACTTC. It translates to CASIDGSTKNIQYF.